The TCR beta chain described here comes from a study of blood T cell repertoires in COVID-19. Across the study: The origin of the acute and convalescent COVID-19 samples was the United States, Italy and Spain. T cells, B-cell-depleted T cells, or PBMCs provided the cDNA or gDNA that served as material.

The V segment lost 5 bases and the J segment 6 bases; nucleotides outside the gene matches: 6. The CDR3 covers 15 residues. Germline V lookup: CDR1 LNHNV, CDR2 YYDKDF (reference sequence). Methods used by the authors: Quantification of nucleated cells was approximated via reference gene primer amplification. Clones were read by immunoSEQ multiplex PCR, and TCRdb kept only the in-frame ones, dropping some. V and J calls and clone size are those listed in that table; D and trimming were worked out from the DNA. The sample carries about 180,000 clones, 86% recorded once. The clonotype originates from a man aged 65-85 years with active or convalescent COVID-19. The chain joins TRBV15 to TRBJ1-4; the match to TRBD1 covers 10 bases. The source material was peripheral blood. The CDR3, as DNA: TGTGCCACCAGCGTTCGGACAGGGGGGGATGAAAAACTGTTTTTT. It specifies CATSVRTGGDEKLFF. Combining the CDR3 with reference TRBV15 and TRBJ1-4 gives the whole variable domain DAMVIQNPRYQVTQFGKPVTLSCSQTLNHNVMYWYQQKSSQAPKLLFHYYDKDFNNEADTPDNFQSRRPNTSFCFLDIRSPGLGDTAMYLCATSVRTGGDEKLFFGSGTQLSVL.